This TCR beta chain was identified in a study of CD8+ T cells in alopecia areata. The sequencing template was cDNA reverse transcribed from extracted RNA. Some clones are missing from TCRdb's copy, which holds only in-frame ones; the method was immunoSEQ multiplex PCR. Altogether roughly 200,000 clones are present, 63% being singletons, with the ten largest covering roughly 1.7%. General study findings and limits: Although TCR sharing was seen in mice, sharing across patients was less clear, possibly for HLA-related reasons. Scalp sample sequencing also detects resident alphabeta T cells of normal skin.

On this clone: What it recognizes is unknown.

Collection of lesional scalp punch biopsies and peripheral blood was performed in alopecia areata patients. The sample in question was CD4+ T cells sorted from blood, obtained at week 0. This TCR was recovered from a human donor with alopecia areata.

The chain's CDR3 is CASSLFGATVNTEAFF. The CDR3 nucleotides are TGTGCCAGCAGCTTATTCGGGGCCACAGTGAACACTGAAGCTTTCTTT. The rearrangement uses TRBV7-2 and TRBJ1-1, with a possible D match to TRBD1 (5 bases). The CDR3 is made up of 16 amino acids. Deletions cut 2 bases from V and 0 bases from J, with 13 bases between. Germline V gives CDR1 SGHTA, CDR2 FQGNSA.